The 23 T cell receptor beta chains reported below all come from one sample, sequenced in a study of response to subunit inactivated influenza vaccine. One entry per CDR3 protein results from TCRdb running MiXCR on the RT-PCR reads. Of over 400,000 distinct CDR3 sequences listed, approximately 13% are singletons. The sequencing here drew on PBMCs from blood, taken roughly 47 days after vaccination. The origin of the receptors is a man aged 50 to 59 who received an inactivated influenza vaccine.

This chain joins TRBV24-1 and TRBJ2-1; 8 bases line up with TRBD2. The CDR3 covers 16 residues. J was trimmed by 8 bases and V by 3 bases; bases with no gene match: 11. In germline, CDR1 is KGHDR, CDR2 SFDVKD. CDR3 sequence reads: CATSDRGTSIFHEQFF. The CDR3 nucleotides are TGTGCCACCAGTGATAGGGGGACTAGTATCTTCCATGAGCAGTTCTTC.

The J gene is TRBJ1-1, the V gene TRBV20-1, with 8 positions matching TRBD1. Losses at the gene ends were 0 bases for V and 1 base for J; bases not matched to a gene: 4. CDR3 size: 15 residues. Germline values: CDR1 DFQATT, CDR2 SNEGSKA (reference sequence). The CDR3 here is CSARETGAWNTEAFF. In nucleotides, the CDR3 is TGCAGTGCTAGAGAGACAGGGGCATGGAACACTGAAGCTTTCTTT.

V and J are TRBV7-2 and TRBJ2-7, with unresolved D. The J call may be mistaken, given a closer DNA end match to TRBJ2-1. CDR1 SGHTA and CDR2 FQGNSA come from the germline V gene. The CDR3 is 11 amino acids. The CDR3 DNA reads TGTGCCAGCAGCTTTGCCTACGAGCAGTTCTTC. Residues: CASSFAYEQFF.

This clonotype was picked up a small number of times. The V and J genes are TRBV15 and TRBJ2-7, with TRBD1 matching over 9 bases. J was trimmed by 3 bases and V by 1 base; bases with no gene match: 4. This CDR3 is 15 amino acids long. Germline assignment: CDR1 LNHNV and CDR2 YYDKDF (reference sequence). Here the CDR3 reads CATSRGTGGYYEQYF. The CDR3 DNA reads TGTGCCACCAGCAGAGGAACAGGGGGCTACTACGAGCAGTACTTC. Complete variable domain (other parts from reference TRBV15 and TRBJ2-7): DAMVIQNPRYQVTQFGKPVTLSCSQTLNHNVMYWYQQKSSQAPKLLFHYYDKDFNNEADTPDNFQSRRPNTSFCFLDIRSPGLGDTAMYLCATSRGTGGYYEQYFGPGTRLTVT.

CDR3 residues: CASSRHGKDSGYTF. The CDR3 region has the DNA TGTGCCAGCAGCCGACATGGGAAGGACTCTGGCTACACCTTC. The genes are TRBV7-2 and TRBJ1-2, with D unclear. The CDR3 is 14 amino acids. CDR1 is SGHTA, CDR2 FQGNSA, per germline. Trimming cost V 5 bases and J 7 bases, with 17 bases left between them.

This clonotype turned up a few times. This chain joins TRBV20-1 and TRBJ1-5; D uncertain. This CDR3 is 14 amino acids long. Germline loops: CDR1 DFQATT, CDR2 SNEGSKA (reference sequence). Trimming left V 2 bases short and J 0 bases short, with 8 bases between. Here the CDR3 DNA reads TGCAGTGCTAGACGGGGATATAGCAATCAGCCCCAGCATTTT. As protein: CSARRGYSNQPQHF.

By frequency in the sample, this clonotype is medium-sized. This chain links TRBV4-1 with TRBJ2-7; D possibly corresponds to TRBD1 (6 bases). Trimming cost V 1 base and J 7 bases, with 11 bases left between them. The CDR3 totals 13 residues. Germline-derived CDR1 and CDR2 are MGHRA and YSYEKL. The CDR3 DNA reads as TGCGCCAGCAGCCAAGTACAGGGTCAGGAGCAGTACTTC. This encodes CASSQVQGQEQYF.

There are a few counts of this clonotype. The CDR3 loop reads CASSFGGPGNTIYF. CDR3 nucleotides: TGTGCCAGCAGTTTTGGGGGACCTGGAAACACCATATATTTT. The chain uses TRBV12-3 or TRBV12-4 and TRBJ1-3, with a tentative D call TRBD1 (5 bases). The CDR3 is made up of 14 amino acids. The germline V and J ends were trimmed by 3 bases and 2 bases, with 8 bases remaining between them.

The CDR3 spells CASSRLEAASTDTQYF. The CDR3 bases are TGTGCCAGCAGCCGGTTGGAGGCGGCTAGCACAGATACGCAGTATTTT. V gene TRBV7-8 combines with J gene TRBJ2-3; TRBD2 is a possible D gene (5 bases). With 5 bases removed from V and 0 bases from J, the gap between germline ends came to 15 bases. This CDR3 is 16 amino acids long. The germline V gene has CDR1 SGHVS and CDR2 FQNEAQ.

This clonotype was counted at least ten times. The CDR3 nucleotides read TGTGCCAGCAAAGACGGCCTAGCGGGAGAAAACGGGGAGCTGTTTTTT. Residues: CASKDGLAGENGELFF. The chain has TRBV7-6 and TRBJ2-2; 10 bases map to TRBD2. CDR3 length equals 16 residues. Trimming cost V 7 bases and J 7 bases; bases outside gene matches: 12. Germline V gene data show CDR1 as SGHVS and CDR2 as FNYEAQ.

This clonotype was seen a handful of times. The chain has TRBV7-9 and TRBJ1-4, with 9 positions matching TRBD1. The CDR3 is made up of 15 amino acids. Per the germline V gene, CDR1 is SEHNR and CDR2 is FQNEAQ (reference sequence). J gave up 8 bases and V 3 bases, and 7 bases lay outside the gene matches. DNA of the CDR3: TGTGCCAGCAGCTTTCATGGGACAGGGAAAGAAAAACTGTTTTTT. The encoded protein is CASSFHGTGKEKLFF.

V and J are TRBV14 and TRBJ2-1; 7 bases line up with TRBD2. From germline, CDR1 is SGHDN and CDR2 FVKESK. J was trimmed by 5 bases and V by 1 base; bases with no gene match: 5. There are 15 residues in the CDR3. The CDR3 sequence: CASSQGASGNNEQFF. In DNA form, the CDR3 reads TGTGCCAGCAGCCAAGGGGCTAGCGGTAACAATGAGCAGTTCTTC.

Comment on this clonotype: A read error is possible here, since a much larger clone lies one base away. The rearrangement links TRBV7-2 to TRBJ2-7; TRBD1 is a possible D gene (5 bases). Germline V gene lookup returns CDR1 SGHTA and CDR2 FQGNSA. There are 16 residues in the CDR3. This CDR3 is CASSLGGATVSHEQYF. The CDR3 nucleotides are TGTGCCAGCAGCTTAGGTGGGGCCACGGTCTCCCACGAGCAGTACTTC.

The CDR3 loop is CASSLETTNTGELFF. In DNA form, the CDR3 reads TGCGCCAGCAGCTTGGAAACCACGAACACCGGGGAGCTGTTTTTT. The V and J genes are TRBV5-1 and TRBJ2-2, with no clear D. The V and J ends lost 0 bases and 0 bases respectively, with 6 bases between them. This CDR3 region has 15 residues. Germline V lookup: CDR1 SGHRS, CDR2 YFSETQ.

CDR3 protein: CASSHEGVRGTF. CDR3 sequence (DNA): TGCGCCAGCAGCCATGAGGGGGTGCGCGGCACCTTC. This rearrangement joins TRBV5-1 to TRBJ1-2; maybe TRBD1 (6 bases). The CDR3 extends over 12 amino acids. Trimming shortened V by 4 bases and J by 13 bases, and 17 bases separated the two germline ends. Germline lookup yields CDR1 SGHRS and CDR2 YFSETQ.

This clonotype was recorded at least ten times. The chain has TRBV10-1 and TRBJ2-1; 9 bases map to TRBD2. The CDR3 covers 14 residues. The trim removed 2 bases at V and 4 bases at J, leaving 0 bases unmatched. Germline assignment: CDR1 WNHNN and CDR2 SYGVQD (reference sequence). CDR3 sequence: CASSETSGYNEQFF. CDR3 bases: TGCGCCAGCAGTGAGACTAGCGGGTACAATGAGCAGTTCTTC.

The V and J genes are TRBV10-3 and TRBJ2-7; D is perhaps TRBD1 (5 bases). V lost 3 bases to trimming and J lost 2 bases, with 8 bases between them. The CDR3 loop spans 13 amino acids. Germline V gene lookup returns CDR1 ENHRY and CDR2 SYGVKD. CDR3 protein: CAISDMTAYEQYF. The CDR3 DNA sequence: TGTGCCATCAGTGATATGACAGCCTACGAGCAGTACTTC.

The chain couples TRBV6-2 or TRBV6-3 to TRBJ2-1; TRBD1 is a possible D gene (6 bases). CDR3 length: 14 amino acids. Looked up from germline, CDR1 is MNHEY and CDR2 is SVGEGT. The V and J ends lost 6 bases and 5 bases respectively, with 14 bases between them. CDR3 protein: CASSARDIHNEQFF. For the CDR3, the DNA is TGTGCCAGCAGCGCCCGGGACATCCACAATGAGCAGTTCTTC.

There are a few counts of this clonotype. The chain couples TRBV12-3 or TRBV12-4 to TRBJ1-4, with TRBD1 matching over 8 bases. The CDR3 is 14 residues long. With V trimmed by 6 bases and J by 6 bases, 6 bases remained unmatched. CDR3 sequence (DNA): TGTGCCAGCAGAATCTCAGGGGGCGATGAAAAACTGTTTTTT. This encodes CASRISGGDEKLFF.

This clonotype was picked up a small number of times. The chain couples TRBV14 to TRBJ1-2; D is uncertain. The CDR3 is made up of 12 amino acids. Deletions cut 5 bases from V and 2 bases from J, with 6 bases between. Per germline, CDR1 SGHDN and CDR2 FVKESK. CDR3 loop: CASSRQNYGYTF. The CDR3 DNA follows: TGTGCCAGCAGCAGACAAAACTATGGCTACACCTTC.

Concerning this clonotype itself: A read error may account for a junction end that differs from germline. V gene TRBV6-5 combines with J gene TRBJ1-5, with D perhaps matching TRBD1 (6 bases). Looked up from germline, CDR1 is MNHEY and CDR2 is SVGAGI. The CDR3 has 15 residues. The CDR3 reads CDSSYSTGILQLQHF. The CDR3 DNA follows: TGTGACAGCAGTTACTCGACAGGTATTCTACAGTTACAGCATTTT.

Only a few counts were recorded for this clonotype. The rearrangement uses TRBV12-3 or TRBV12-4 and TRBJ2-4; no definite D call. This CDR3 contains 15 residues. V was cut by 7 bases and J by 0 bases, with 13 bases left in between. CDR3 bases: TGTGCCAGCACGCCTTCCATTCTAGCCAAAAACATTCAGTACTTC. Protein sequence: CASTPSILAKNIQYF.

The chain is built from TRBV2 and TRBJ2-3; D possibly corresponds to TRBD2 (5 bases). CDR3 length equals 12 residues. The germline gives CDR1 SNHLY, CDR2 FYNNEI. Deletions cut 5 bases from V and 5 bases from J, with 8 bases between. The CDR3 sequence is CASSWEKDTQYF. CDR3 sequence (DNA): TGTGCCAGCAGTTGGGAGAAAGATACGCAGTATTTT.